Following are 29 T cell receptor beta chains from one sample sequenced in a study of patients and donors after allogeneic stem cell transplantation. TCRdb itself ran the RT-PCR reads through MiXCR, one entry per CDR3 protein. The table includes approximately 170,000 distinct CDR3 sequences, about a quarter detected once. Sequenced input: blood, either unsorted or a sorted T cell fraction (not recorded which). The receptor set was obtained from a human donor who was either an allogeneic HSCT recipient or a stem cell or donor lymphocyte infusion donor (not recorded which). It is not recorded whose cells these are; they may come from a transplant donor.

The J gene is TRBJ1-1, the V gene TRBV19; TRBD1 is a possible D gene (5 bases). The CDR3 length is 14 residues. The ends were cut back, 0 bases at V and 7 bases at J, with 12 bases in the middle. Germline V gives CDR1 LNHDA, CDR2 SQIVND (reference sequence). The CDR3 region is CASSIDGGRGEAFF. The CDR3, as DNA: TGTGCCAGTAGTATAGACGGGGGGAGAGGTGAAGCTTTCTTT.

The rearrangement joins TRBV19 to TRBJ1-1, with TRBD1 matching over 8 bases. The V gene's germline CDR1 is LNHDA and CDR2 SQIVND (reference sequence). Trimming took 9 bases from V and 1 from J; bases not matched to a gene: 7. The CDR3 consists of 14 residues. The CDR3 loop reads CASLKGQANTEAFF. The CDR3 DNA is TGTGCCAGCCTGAAGGGACAGGCGAACACTGAAGCTTTCTTT.

The rearrangement uses TRBV12-3 or TRBV12-4 and TRBJ1-6, with D unclear. This CDR3 spans 15 amino acids. With 1 base removed from V and 0 bases from J, the gap between germline ends came to 4 bases. The CDR3 loop is CASSLESSYNSPLHF. The CDR3 DNA reads TGTGCCAGCAGTTTAGAGAGCTCCTATAATTCACCCCTCCACTTT.

Only a few counts were recorded for this clonotype. The chain recombines TRBV10-3 with TRBJ1-4; 9 bases map to TRBD1. The CDR3 is made up of 14 amino acids. J was trimmed by 7 bases and V by 4 bases; bases with no gene match: 4. Germline V CDR1 and CDR2: ENHRY, SYGVKD. CDR3 bases: TGTGCCATCAGTGTGGACAGGGGATCTGAAAAACTGTTTTTT. This codes for CAISVDRGSEKLFF.

This rearrangement joins TRBV12-3 or TRBV12-4 to TRBJ1-1; no definite D call. The CDR3 has 10 residues. V lost 8 bases, J lost 1 base, and 2 bases lay in between. Here the CDR3 reads CASGNTEAFF. The CDR3 DNA reads TGTGCCAGCGGGAACACTGAAGCTTTCTTT.

This clonotype was detected only a few times. V usage is TRBV4-1 and J usage is TRBJ2-1; D gene unclear. From germline, CDR1 is MGHRA and CDR2 YSYEKL. V was trimmed by 1 base and J by 0 bases, leaving 16 bases between them. CDR3 length equals 18 residues. The chain's CDR3 is CASSQGVIFLSSYNEQFF. The CDR3 region has the DNA TGCGCCAGCAGCCAAGGGGTTATTTTCTTGAGCTCCTACAATGAGCAGTTCTTC.

This clonotype was seen more than once but under ten times. The V and J genes are TRBV10-3 and TRBJ2-5, with D unclear. V lost 4 bases and J 13 bases, leaving 19 bases between the germline ends. In germline, CDR1 is ENHRY, CDR2 SYGVKD. This CDR3 is built from 13 residues. The DNA of the CDR3 is TGTGCCATCAGTGGCGCTTGGCAGTCCACGCGGTACTTC. It yields the protein CAISGAWQSTRYF.

This clonotype came up a few times. This chain links TRBV27 with TRBJ1-3, with a tentative D call TRBD1 (6 bases). Germline V gene sequence: CDR1 MNHEY, CDR2 SMNVEV (reference sequence). There are 14 residues in the CDR3. Trimming removed 5 bases from V and 0 bases from J, with 8 bases in between. CDR3 amino acids: CASSPGVSGNTIYF. The CDR3 nucleotides are TGTGCCAGCAGTCCAGGGGTCTCTGGAAACACCATATATTTT.

The CDR3: CASSSLGGAGNTIYF. CDR3 coding DNA: TGTGCCAGCAGTTCCCTCGGGGGGGCTGGAAACACCATATATTTT. J is TRBJ1-3 and V is TRBV27; perhaps TRBD1 as D (5 bases). CDR1 is MNHEY, CDR2 SMNVEV, per germline (reference sequence). V gave up 4 bases and J gave up 2 bases, with 12 bases separating them. The CDR3 has 15 residues.

This clonotype occurred many times. The V call is TRBV7-8, the J call TRBJ1-5; unclear D gene. This CDR3 comprises 15 residues. V was clipped by 0 bases and J by 1 base, with 7 bases between them. Germline V gives CDR1 SGHVS, CDR2 FQNEAQ. Written as DNA, the CDR3 is TGTGCCAGCAGCTTAGCACTGGGGAGCAATCAGCCCCAGCATTTT. Translation gives CASSLALGSNQPQHF.

This clonotype occurred a few times. The rearrangement links TRBV6-1 to TRBJ1-5; unclear D gene. Trimming removed 4 bases from V and 0 bases from J, with 10 bases in between. Germline V gene data show CDR1 as MNHNS and CDR2 as SASEGT. This CDR3 has 15 residues. The CDR3 coding sequence is TGTGCCAGCAGTGGGATCCTTTTTAGCAATCAGCCCCAGCATTTT. This gives the protein CASSGILFSNQPQHF.

The genes are TRBV27 and TRBJ2-7; the D gene is possibly TRBD1 (6 bases). The CDR3 spans 16 residues. The V and J ends lost 10 bases and 4 bases respectively, with 26 bases between them. Germline CDR1 is MNHEY and CDR2 is SMNVEV (reference sequence). In nucleotides, the CDR3 is TGTGCCACCAATAACGGACAGCCTGAGGGGCTTTACGAGCAGTACTTC. Translation: CATNNGQPEGLYEQYF.

This clonotype was seen only a few times. The chain uses TRBV25-1 and TRBJ1-2; possible D gene TRBD1, 6 bases. Trimming took 3 bases from V and 0 from J, leaving 14 bases between them. CDR3 size: 16 residues. Germline V lookup: CDR1 MGHDK, CDR2 SYGVNS. The CDR3 reads CASSETGSRANYGYTF. The CDR3 nucleotides read TGTGCCAGCAGTGAGACAGGATCTAGAGCTAACTATGGCTACACCTTC.

The CDR3 loop is CASSREETQYF. The CDR3 DNA reads TGCGCCAGCAGCCGGGAAGAGACCCAGTACTTC. The V gene is TRBV5-1, the J gene TRBJ2-5; D is unresolved. The V end was cut by 4 bases, the J end by 3 bases, with 4 bases between. Germline CDR1 SGHRS, CDR2 YFSETQ. CDR3 size: 11 residues.

This clonotype was found many times. V usage is TRBV12-3 or TRBV12-4 and J usage is TRBJ1-6; 9 bases fit TRBD1. The CDR3 has 15 amino acids. V dropped 4 bases and J dropped 5; count of bases not matched to a gene: 3. The CDR3 sequence is CASSSRDRDNSPLHF. The CDR3 DNA reads TGTGCCAGCAGTTCCCGGGACAGGGATAATTCACCCCTCCACTTT.

This clonotype was recorded many times. The rearrangement uses TRBV20-1 and TRBJ1-1; a weak D match, TRBD1 (5 bases). V lost 0 bases and J lost 1, with 12 bases in between. This CDR3 spans 15 amino acids. The germline V gene has CDR1 DFQATT and CDR2 SNEGSKA (reference sequence). The CDR3 coding sequence is TGCAGTGCTAGAGATCAAGCAGGGAGGAACACTGAAGCTTTCTTT. It yields the protein CSARDQAGRNTEAFF.

This clonotype was recorded many times. This chain joins TRBV5-1 and TRBJ1-1; the match to TRBD1 covers 8 bases. This CDR3 comprises 14 residues. The germline CDR1 and CDR2 sequences are SGHRS and YFSETQ. V lost 2 bases to trimming and J lost 3 bases; unmatched junction nucleotides: 3. This CDR3 reads CASSFRGLDTEAFF. CDR3 DNA: TGCGCCAGCAGCTTCAGGGGGCTCGACACTGAAGCTTTCTTT.

V usage is TRBV5-1 and J usage is TRBJ2-3, with TRBD1 matching over 8 bases. The CDR3 has 14 amino acids. J was trimmed by 0 bases and V by 7 bases; bases with no gene match: 4. In germline, CDR1 is SGHRS, CDR2 YFSETQ. The CDR3 loop reads CASSDRDSTDTQYF. The CDR3 nucleotides are TGCGCCAGCTCGGACAGGGATAGCACAGATACGCAGTATTTT.

The V and J genes are TRBV18 and TRBJ1-4; D gene uncertain. Trimming left V 5 bases short and J 0 bases short, with 13 bases between. The CDR3 spans 16 residues. Germline loops: CDR1 KGHSH, CDR2 LQKENI. CDR3 coding DNA: TGTGCCAGCTCATCCCGGACGGCTGCAACTAATGAAAAACTGTTTTTT. This sequence encodes CASSSRTAATNEKLFF.

The V and J genes are TRBV5-1 and TRBJ1-1; possibly TRBD1 for D (6 bases). The CDR3 covers 15 residues. The V and J ends lost 3 bases and 0 bases respectively, with 12 bases between them. Per germline, CDR1 SGHRS and CDR2 YFSETQ. The CDR3 here is CASSWVDSMNTEAFF. CDR3 nucleotides: TGCGCCAGCAGCTGGGTGGACAGCATGAACACTGAAGCTTTCTTT.

The chain is built from TRBV30 and TRBJ2-5; unclear D gene. Per germline, CDR1 GTSNPN and CDR2 SVGIG (reference sequence). With 3 bases removed from V and 0 bases from J, the gap between germline ends came to 11 bases. The CDR3 has 14 residues. The CDR3 DNA reads TGTGCCTGGAGCGGACGTCAGTACCAAGAGACCCAGTACTTC. Its translation is CAWSGRQYQETQYF.

Ten or more counts support this clonotype. V and J are TRBV10-3 and TRBJ1-1, with D possibly being TRBD1 (6 bases). The CDR3 loop spans 14 amino acids. Germline-derived CDR1 and CDR2 are ENHRY and SYGVKD. V lost 2 bases and J 8 bases, leaving 15 bases between the germline ends. The CDR3 protein is CAISETLDSPEAFF. CDR3 in DNA: TGTGCCATCAGTGAGACGTTGGACAGTCCCGAAGCTTTCTTT.

This clonotype was detected a few times. The J gene is TRBJ1-1, the V gene TRBV7-2, with D possibly TRBD1 on 6 matching bases. V gave up 4 bases and J gave up 8 bases, with 11 bases separating them. The CDR3 has 12 residues. Germline CDR1 and CDR2: SGHTA and FQGNSA. This chain's CDR3 is CASSSQGFEAFF. Written as DNA, the CDR3 is TGTGCCAGCAGCTCACAGGGTTTCGAAGCTTTCTTT.

The chain has TRBV10-3 and TRBJ2-1, with TRBD2 identical over 11 bases. Germline lookup yields CDR1 ENHRY and CDR2 SYGVKD. Trimming took 7 bases from V and 9 from J; bases not matched to a gene: 8. This CDR3 has 14 amino acids. The CDR3 coding sequence is TGTGCCATCACCGTAGCGGGGGGGATGGGTGAGCAGTTCTTC. Protein sequence: CAITVAGGMGEQFF.

This rearrangement joins TRBV5-6 to TRBJ2-1; D unclear. With 0 bases removed from V and 4 bases from J, the gap between germline ends came to 8 bases. Germline CDR1 SGHDT, CDR2 YYEEEE. The CDR3 is 14 amino acids. The CDR3 bases are TGTGCCAGCAGCTTGGACCTAAAATACAATGAGCAGTTCTTC. Encoded protein: CASSLDLKYNEQFF.

This clonotype occurred a few times. This sequence joins TRBV12-3 or TRBV12-4 and TRBJ1-5; perhaps TRBD1 as D (5 bases). The CDR3 contains 12 residues. V shed 10 bases and J shed 7 bases, with 14 bases lying between them. The CDR3 DNA follows: TGTGCCACTAACGGGGGTGGCCAGCCCCAGCATTTT. Protein product: CATNGGGQPQHF.

The chain recombines TRBV20-1 with TRBJ2-3, with 10 bases lining up with TRBD2. The CDR3 spans 14 residues. The germline CDR1 and CDR2 sequences are DFQATT and SNEGSKA (reference sequence). V lost 2 bases to trimming and J lost 2 bases; unmatched junction nucleotides: 1. DNA for the CDR3: TGCAGTGCTAGACTAGCGGGAGCCACAGATACGCAGTATTTT. It codes for CSARLAGATDTQYF.

The V call is TRBV7-9, the J call TRBJ2-1; D uncertain. The CDR3 is 16 amino acids. CDR1 is SEHNR and CDR2 is FQNEAQ in the germline V gene (reference sequence). V was cut by 6 bases and J by 2 bases, with 17 bases left in between. CDR3 sequence: CASRPTFLSPYNEQFF. The CDR3 bases are TGTGCCAGCAGACCTACTTTCTTAAGCCCCTACAATGAGCAGTTCTTC. Combining the CDR3 with reference TRBV7-9 and TRBJ2-1 gives the whole variable domain DTGVSQNPRHKITKRGQNVTFRCDPISEHNRLYWYRQTLGQGPEFLTYFQNEAQLEKSRLLSDRFSAERPKGSFSTLEIQRTEQGDSAMYLCASRPTFLSPYNEQFFGPGTRLTVL.

The chain uses TRBV5-5 and TRBJ1-2, with 7 bases aligning to TRBD1. The germline V gene has CDR1 SGHKS and CDR2 YYEKEE (reference sequence). The J segment lost 4 bases and the V segment lost 4 bases, leaving 10 bases of the junction unmatched. This CDR3 contains 15 residues. The DNA of the CDR3 is TGTGCCAGCAGCCCCGATAGACAGGGAAGCTATGGCTACACCTTC. This sequence encodes CASSPDRQGSYGYTF. Looking up the rest from reference TRBV5-5 and TRBJ1-2 gives the full variable domain: DAGVTQSPTHLIKTRGQQVTLRCSPISGHKSVSWYQQVLGQGPQFIFQYYEKEERGRGNFPDRFSARQFPNYSSELNVNALLLGDSALYLCASSPDRQGSYGYTFGSGTRLTVV.